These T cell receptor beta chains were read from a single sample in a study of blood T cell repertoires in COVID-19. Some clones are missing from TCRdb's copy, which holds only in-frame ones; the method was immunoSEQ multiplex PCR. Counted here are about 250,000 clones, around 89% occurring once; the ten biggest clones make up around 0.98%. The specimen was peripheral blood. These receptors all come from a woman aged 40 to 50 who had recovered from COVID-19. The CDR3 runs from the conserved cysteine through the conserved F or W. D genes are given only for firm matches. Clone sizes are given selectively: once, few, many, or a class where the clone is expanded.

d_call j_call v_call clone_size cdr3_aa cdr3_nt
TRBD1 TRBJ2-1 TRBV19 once CASSTRTGYNEQFF TGTGCCAGTAGTACCCGGACAGGGTACAATGAGCAGTTCTTC
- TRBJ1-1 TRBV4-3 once CASSQDLGLLGTEAFF TGCGCCAGCAGCCAAGATCTCGGACTCCTGGGCACTGAAGCTTTCTTT
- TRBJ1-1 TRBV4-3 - CASSQDQQADTEAFF TGCGCCAGCAGCCAAGATCAACAGGCGGACACTGAAGCTTTCTTT
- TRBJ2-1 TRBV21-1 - CASSKKAGGEQFF TGTGCCAGCAGCAAAAAGGCCGGGGGTGAGCAGTTCTTC
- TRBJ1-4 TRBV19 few CASSRGWEANEKLFF TGTGCCAGTAGTCGAGGGTGGGAAGCTAATGAAAAACTGTTTTTT
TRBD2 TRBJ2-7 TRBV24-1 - CATSDRRGGTYEQYF TGTGCCACCAGTGATCGGCGGGGAGGGACCTACGAGCAGTACTTC
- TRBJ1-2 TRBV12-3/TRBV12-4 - CASSLGQNYGYTF TGTGCCAGCAGTTTAGGCCAGAACTATGGCTACACCTTC
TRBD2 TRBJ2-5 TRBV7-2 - CASSLTSGDQETQYF TGTGCCAGCAGCTTAACTAGCGGAGACCAAGAGACCCAGTACTTC
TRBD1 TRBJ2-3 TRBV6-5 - CATWTGGATDTQYF TGTGCCACCTGGACAGGGGGGGCCACAGATACGCAGTATTTT
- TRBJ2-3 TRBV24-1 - CATSELIPGGTDTQYF TGTGCCACCAGTGAGCTGATTCCAGGGGGCACAGATACGCAGTATTTT
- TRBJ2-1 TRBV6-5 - CASSPWGETDEQFF TGTGCCAGCAGCCCCTGGGGGGAGACCGATGAGCAGTTCTTC
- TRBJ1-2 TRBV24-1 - CATSDLGGAGGYTF TGTGCCACCAGTGATTTGGGGGGGGCCGGAGGCTACACCTTC
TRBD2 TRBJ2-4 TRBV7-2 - CASSPGLAGVSAKNIQYF TGTGCCAGCAGCCCGGGACTAGCGGGAGTTTCGGCCAAAAACATTCAGTACTTC
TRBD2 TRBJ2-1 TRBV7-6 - CASSREVAGIPGEQFF TGTGCCAGCAGCCGGGAGGTAGCGGGGATCCCGGGTGAGCAGTTCTTC
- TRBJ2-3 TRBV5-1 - CASSLEDPGADTQYF TGCGCCAGCAGCTTGGAGGACCCCGGGGCAGATACGCAGTATTTT
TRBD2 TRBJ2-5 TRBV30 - CAWSVLAGGPQETQYF TGTGCCTGGAGTGTACTAGCGGGAGGGCCCCAAGAGACCCAGTACTTC